The clone carrying this TCR beta chain was counted only a few times. Antigen specificity is unknown. This specimen comes from a study of identical twins. One entry per CDR3 protein results from TCRdb running MiXCR on the 5' RACE reads. The repertoire has 690,000 or so distinct CDR3 sequences, approximately 6.1% of them found once; the top ten carry around 1.7%. Study conclusions and caveats: Zero-insertion analyses might be partly confounded by invariant T cells like MAIT and iNKT.

Germline CDR1 is DFQATT and CDR2 is SNEGSKA (reference sequence). The CDR3 is made up of 13 amino acids. V trimming: 5 bases; J trimming: 4 bases; junction bases outside the gene matches: 6. Every donor was a healthy Caucasian. The sequence was collected from a man aged 18 to 30 in good health. The chain carries TRBV20-1 and TRBJ2-7, with 9 bases matching TRBD1. Specimen: naive T cells sorted from blood. CDR3 nucleotides: TGCAGTGCTGCTCGACAGGGGGGATACGAGCAGTACTTC. Its translation: CSAARQGGYEQYF.